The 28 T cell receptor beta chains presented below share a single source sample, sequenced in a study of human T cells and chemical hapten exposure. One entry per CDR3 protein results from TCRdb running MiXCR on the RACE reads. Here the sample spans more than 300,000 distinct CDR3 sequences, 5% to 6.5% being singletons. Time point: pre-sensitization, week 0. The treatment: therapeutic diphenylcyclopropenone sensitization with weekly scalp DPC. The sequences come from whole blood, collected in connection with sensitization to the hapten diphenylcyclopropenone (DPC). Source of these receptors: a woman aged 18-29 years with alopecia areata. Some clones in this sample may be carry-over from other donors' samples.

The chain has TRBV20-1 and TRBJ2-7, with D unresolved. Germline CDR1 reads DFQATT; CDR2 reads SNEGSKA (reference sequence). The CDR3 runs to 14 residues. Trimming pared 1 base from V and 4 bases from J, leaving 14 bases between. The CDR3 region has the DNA TGCAGTGCTAGAGGTGTTAGAAGTGGGTACGAGCAGTACTTC. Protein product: CSARGVRSGYEQYF.

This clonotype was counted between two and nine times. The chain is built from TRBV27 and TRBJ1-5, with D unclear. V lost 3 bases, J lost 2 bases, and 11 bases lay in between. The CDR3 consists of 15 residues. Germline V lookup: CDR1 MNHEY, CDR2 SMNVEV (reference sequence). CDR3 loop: CASSLTLMGNQPQHF. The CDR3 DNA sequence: TGTGCCAGCAGTTTGACGCTCATGGGCAATCAGCCCCAGCATTTT.

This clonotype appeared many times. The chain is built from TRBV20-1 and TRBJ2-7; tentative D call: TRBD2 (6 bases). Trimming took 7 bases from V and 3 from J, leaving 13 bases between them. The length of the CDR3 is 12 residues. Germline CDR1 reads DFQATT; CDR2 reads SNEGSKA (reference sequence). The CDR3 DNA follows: TGCAGTGTTTCGGGACTCGTCTACGAGCAGTACTTC. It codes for CSVSGLVYEQYF.

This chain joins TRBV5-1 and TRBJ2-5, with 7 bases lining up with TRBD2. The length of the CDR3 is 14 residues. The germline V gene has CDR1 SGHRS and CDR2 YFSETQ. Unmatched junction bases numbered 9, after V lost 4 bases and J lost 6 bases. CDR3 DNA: TGCGCCAGCAGCACTACCCCTAGCGGAAAGACCCAGTACTTC. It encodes CASSTTPSGKTQYF.

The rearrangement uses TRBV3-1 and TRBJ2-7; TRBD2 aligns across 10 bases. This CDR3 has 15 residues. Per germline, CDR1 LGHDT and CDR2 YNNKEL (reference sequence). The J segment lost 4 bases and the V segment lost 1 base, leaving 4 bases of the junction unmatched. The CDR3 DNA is TGTGCCAGCAGCCAAGGCCCTAGCGGGGGTTACGAGCAGTACTTC. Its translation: CASSQGPSGGYEQYF.

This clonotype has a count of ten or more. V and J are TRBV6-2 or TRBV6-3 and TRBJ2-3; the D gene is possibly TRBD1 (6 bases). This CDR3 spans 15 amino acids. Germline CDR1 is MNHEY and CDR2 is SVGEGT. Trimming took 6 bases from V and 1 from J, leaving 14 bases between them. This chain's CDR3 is CASRHGAGGTDTQYF. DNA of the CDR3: TGTGCCAGCAGGCATGGGGCAGGGGGCACAGATACGCAGTATTTT.

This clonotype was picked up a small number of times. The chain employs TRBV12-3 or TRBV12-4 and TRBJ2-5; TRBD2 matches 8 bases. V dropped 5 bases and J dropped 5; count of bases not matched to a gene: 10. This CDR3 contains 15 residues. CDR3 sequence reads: CASSPLGGASETQYF. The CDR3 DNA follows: TGTGCCAGCAGTCCGCTCGGGGGGGCCTCGGAGACCCAGTACTTC.

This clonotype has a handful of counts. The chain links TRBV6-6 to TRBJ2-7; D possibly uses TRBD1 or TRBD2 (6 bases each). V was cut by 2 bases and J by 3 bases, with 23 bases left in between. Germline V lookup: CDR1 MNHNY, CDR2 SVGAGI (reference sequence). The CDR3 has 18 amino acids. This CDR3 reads CASSYGSADQGGFYEQYF. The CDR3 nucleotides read TGTGCCAGCAGTTACGGGTCCGCGGACCAAGGGGGGTTCTACGAGCAGTACTTC.

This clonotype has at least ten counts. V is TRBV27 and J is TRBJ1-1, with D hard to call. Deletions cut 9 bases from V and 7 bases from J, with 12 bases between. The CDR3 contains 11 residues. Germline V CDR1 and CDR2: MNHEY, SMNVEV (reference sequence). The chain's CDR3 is CASNLGDEAFF. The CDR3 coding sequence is TGTGCCAGTAATCTCGGGGATGAAGCTTTCTTT.

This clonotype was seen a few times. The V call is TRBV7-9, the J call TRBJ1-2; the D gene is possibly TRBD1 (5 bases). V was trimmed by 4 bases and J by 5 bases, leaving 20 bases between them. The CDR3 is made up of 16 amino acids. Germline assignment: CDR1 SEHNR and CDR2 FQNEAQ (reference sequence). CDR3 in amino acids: CASSSTPGTSAYGYTF. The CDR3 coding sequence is TGTGCCAGCAGCTCAACCCCCGGGACGTCCGCTTATGGCTACACCTTC.

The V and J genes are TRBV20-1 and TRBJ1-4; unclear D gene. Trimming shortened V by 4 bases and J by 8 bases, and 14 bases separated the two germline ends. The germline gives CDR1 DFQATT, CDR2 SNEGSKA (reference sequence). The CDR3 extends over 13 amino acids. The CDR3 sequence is CSAIRPQEEKLFF. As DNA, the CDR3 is TGCAGTGCTATCAGGCCCCAAGAGGAAAAACTGTTTTTT.

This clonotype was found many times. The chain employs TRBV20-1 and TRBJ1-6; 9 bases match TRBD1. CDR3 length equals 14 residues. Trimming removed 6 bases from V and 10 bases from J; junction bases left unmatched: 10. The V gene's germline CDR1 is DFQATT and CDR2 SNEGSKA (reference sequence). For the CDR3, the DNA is TGCAGTGCCGGGAGAGGGACAGGGAGCTCACCCCTCCACTTT. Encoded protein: CSAGRGTGSSPLHF.

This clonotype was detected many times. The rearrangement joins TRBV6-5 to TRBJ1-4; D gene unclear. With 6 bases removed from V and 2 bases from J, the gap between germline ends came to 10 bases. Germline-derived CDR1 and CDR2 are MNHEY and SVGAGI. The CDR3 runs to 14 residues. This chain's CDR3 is CASRLTRTNEKLFF. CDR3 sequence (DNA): TGTGCCAGCAGATTAACCCGCACTAATGAAAAACTGTTTTTT.

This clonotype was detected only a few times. CDR3 amino acids: CASSQEPSGQAFF. In DNA form, the CDR3 reads TGCGCCAGCAGCCAAGAGCCAAGTGGGCAAGCTTTCTTT. The chain combines TRBV4-3 with TRBJ1-1, with D hard to call. CDR1 and CDR2 (germline): LGHNA, YSLEER. The CDR3 totals 13 residues. V was clipped by 0 bases and J by 9 bases, with 11 bases between them.

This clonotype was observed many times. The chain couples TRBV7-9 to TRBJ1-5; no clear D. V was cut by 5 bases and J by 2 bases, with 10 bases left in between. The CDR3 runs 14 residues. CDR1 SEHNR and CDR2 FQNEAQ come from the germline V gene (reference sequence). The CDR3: CASSPLVGNQPQHF. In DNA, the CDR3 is TGTGCCAGCAGCCCCCTTGTGGGCAATCAGCCCCAGCATTTT.

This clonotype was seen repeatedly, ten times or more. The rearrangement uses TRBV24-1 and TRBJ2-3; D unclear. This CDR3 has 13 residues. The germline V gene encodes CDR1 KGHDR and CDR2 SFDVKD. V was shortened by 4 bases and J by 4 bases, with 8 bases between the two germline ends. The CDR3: CATSDSNADTQYF. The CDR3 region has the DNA TGTGCCACCAGTGACTCAAATGCAGATACGCAGTATTTT.

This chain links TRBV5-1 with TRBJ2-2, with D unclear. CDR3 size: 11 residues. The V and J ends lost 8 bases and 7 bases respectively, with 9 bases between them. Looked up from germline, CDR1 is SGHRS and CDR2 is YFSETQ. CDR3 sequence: CAREPDGELFF. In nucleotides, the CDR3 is TGCGCCAGAGAACCGGACGGGGAGCTGTTTTTT.

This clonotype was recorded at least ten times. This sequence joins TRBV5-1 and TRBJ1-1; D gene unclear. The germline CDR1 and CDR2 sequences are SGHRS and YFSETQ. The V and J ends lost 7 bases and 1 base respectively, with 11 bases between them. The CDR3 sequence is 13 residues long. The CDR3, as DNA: TGCGCCAGCGGAACAACTGCGAACACTGAAGCTTTCTTT. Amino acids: CASGTTANTEAFF. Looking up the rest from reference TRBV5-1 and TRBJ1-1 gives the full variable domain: KAGVTQTPRYLIKTRGQQVTLSCSPISGHRSVSWYQQTPGQGLQFLFEYFSETQRNKGNFPGRFSGRQFSNSRSEMNVSTLELGDSALYLCASGTTANTEAFFGQGTRLTVV.

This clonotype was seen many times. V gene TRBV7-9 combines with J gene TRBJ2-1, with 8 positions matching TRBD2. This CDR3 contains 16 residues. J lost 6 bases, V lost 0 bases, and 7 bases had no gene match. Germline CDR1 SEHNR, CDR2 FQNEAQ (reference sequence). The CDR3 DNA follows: TGTGCCAGCAGCTTAGCTCCGGGGGGGAGTGTCAATGAGCAGTTCTTC. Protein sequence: CASSLAPGGSVNEQFF.

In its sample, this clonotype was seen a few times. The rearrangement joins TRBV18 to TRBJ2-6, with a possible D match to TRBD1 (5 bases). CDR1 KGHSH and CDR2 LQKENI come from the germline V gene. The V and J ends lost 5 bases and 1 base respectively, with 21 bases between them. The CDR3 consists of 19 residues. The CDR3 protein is CASSSQQVYKGSGANVLTF. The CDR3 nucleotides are TGTGCCAGCTCATCGCAACAGGTTTACAAAGGATCTGGGGCCAACGTCCTGACTTTC.

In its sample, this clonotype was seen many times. The CDR3 DNA follows: TGCAGCGTTGATTGGGGGACCAACAGCTACGAGCAGTACTTC. It translates to CSVDWGTNSYEQYF. The chain employs TRBV29-1 and TRBJ2-7; perhaps D is TRBD1 or TRBD2 (5 bases each). The CDR3 is 14 amino acids. The V and J ends lost 3 bases and 3 bases respectively, with 15 bases between them. From germline, CDR1 is SQVTM and CDR2 ANQGSEA.

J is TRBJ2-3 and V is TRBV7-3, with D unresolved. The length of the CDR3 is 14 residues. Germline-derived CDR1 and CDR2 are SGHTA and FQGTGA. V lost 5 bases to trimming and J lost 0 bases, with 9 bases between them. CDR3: CASSPAHSTDTQYF. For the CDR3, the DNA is TGTGCCAGCAGCCCTGCCCATAGCACAGATACGCAGTATTTT. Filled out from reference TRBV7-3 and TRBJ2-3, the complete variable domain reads GAGVSQTPSNKVTEKGKYVELRCDPISGHTALYWYRQSLGQGPEFLIYFQGTGAADDSGLPNDRFFAVRPEGSVSTLKIQRTERGDSAVYLCASSPAHSTDTQYFGPGTRLTVL.

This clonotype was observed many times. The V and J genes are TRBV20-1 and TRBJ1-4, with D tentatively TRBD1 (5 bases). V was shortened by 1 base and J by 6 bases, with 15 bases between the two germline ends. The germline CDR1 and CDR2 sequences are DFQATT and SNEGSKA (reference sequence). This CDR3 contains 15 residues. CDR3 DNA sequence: TGCAGTGCTAGAGTTTGGGGCAGGGAGGATGAAAAACTGTTTTTT. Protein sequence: CSARVWGREDEKLFF.

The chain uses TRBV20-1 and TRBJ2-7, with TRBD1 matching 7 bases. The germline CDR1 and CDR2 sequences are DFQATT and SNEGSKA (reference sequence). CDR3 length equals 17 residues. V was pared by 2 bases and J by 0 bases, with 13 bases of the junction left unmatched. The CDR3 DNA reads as TGCAGTGCTAGAACCCCGGCGACAGGGATTGTCTCCTACGAGCAGTACTTC. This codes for CSARTPATGIVSYEQYF.

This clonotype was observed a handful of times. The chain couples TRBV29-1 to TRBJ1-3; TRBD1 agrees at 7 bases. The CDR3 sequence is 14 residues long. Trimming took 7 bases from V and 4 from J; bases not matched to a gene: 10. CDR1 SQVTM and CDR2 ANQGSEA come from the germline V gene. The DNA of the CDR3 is TGCAGCGCCCAGGGGGGCCGAGGAGGAAACACCATATATTTT. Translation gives CSAQGGRGGNTIYF.

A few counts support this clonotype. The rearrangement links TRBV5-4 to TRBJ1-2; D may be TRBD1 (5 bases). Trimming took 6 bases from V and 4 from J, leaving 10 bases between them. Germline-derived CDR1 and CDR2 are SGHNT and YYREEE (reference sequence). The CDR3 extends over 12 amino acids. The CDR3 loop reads CASNEDSYGYTF. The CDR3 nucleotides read TGTGCCAGCAACGAAGACAGCTATGGCTACACCTTC.

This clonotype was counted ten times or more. The CDR3 coding sequence is TGTGCCATCAGTGAATTTGCTGACGCCCGGCAAGAGACCCAGTACTTC. It encodes CAISEFADARQETQYF. This sequence joins TRBV10-3 and TRBJ2-5; D is uncertain. Trimming took off 3 bases at V and 2 bases at J, with 16 bases between the two ends. The CDR3 has 16 amino acids. The germline V gene has CDR1 ENHRY and CDR2 SYGVKD.

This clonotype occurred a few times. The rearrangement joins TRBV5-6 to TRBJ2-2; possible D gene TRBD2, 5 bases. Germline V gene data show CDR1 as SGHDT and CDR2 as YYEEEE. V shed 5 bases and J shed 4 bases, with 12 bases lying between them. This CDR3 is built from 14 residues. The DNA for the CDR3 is TGTGCCAGCAGTAAACTAGAGGGCACCGGGGAGCTGTTTTTT. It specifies CASSKLEGTGELFF.